These 28 T cell receptor beta chains came from one sample sequenced in a study of blood T cell repertoires in COVID-19. Using immunoSEQ multiplex PCR, the repertoire was profiled, and TCRdb retains in-frame clones only, with some absent. The table records 110,000 or so clones, around 85% of them present only once. Sequenced sample: peripheral blood. The receptor set was obtained from a woman in her sixties or seventies with COVID-19, enrolled during active disease.

This chain connects TRBV10-3 to TRBJ1-2; 8 nucleotides align to TRBD1. Germline V CDR1 and CDR2: ENHRY, SYGVKD. The V segment lost 6 bases and the J segment 4 bases; nucleotides outside the gene matches: 4. This CDR3 comprises 13 residues. CDR3 residues: CAISGQGSYGYTF. The DNA of the CDR3 is TGTGCCATCAGCGGACAGGGATCCTATGGCTACACCTTC.

As for this clone: Additional DNA sequences in this sample encode the identical CDR3. V usage is TRBV5-1 and J usage is TRBJ1-2; D possibly corresponds to TRBD1 (6 bases). This CDR3 contains 14 residues. Germline lookup yields CDR1 SGHRS and CDR2 YFSETQ. Trimming stripped 5 bases from V and 7 bases from J, with 18 bases between. The CDR3 DNA follows: TGCGCCAGCAGTTACCCCCGGGAAGGGGGTGGCTACACCTTC. It encodes CASSYPREGGGYTF.

The chain uses TRBV10-3 and TRBJ1-1; D gene uncertain. The germline CDR1 and CDR2 sequences are ENHRY and SYGVKD. The CDR3 runs to 13 residues. V lost 7 bases to trimming and J lost 1 base, with 10 bases between them. The CDR3 region has the DNA TGTGCCATCATGCGGGAGAGGAACACTGAAGCTTTCTTT. Protein sequence: CAIMRERNTEAFF.

This clone has a single count. This CDR3 reads CAWSRDRMTETQYF. The CDR3 region has the DNA TGTGCCTGGAGCCGGGACAGGATGACAGAGACCCAGTACTTC. This chain joins TRBV30 and TRBJ2-5, with 8 bases that match TRBD1. The germline V gene has CDR1 GTSNPN and CDR2 SVGIG (reference sequence). V shed 3 bases, J shed 4 bases, and the junction held 7 bases outside the gene matches. This CDR3 is 14 amino acids long.

The rearrangement joins TRBV27 to TRBJ1-1; 7 bases align to TRBD1. V was pared by 7 bases and J by 4 bases, with 12 bases of the junction left unmatched. The CDR3 has 15 amino acids. CDR1 and CDR2 from the germline V gene are MNHEY and SMNVEV (reference sequence). The CDR3 loop is CASNEIDRAATEAFF. DNA for the CDR3: TGTGCCAGCAATGAGATAGACAGGGCGGCCACTGAAGCTTTCTTT.

V and J are TRBV5-1 and TRBJ2-3; D may be TRBD1 (6 bases). CDR1 SGHRS and CDR2 YFSETQ come from the germline V gene. This CDR3 comprises 16 residues. V was pared by 2 bases and J by 0 bases, with 13 bases between. Here the CDR3 reads CASSFAGVSSTDTQYF. CDR3 nucleotides: TGCGCCAGCAGCTTCGCAGGGGTGTCTAGCACAGATACGCAGTATTTT.

V usage is TRBV7-9 and J usage is TRBJ2-1; 12 bases agree with TRBD2. This CDR3 has 17 amino acids. V lost 5 bases, J lost 2 bases, and 7 bases stayed unmatched. The germline gives CDR1 SEHNR, CDR2 FQNEAQ (reference sequence). The DNA of the CDR3 is TGTGCCAGCAGCCCACGGACTAGCGGGGCAGCCTACAATGAGCAGTTCTTC. It codes for CASSPRTSGAAYNEQFF.

The chain couples TRBV19 to TRBJ2-1, with 7 bases aligning to TRBD1. J was trimmed by 6 bases and V by 7 bases; bases with no gene match: 12. The CDR3 is 15 amino acids. The germline V gene has CDR1 LNHDA and CDR2 SQIVND (reference sequence). The CDR3 DNA reads TGTGCCAGTACCCCACGGACAGGTGGACCCAATGAGCAGTTCTTC. Translating it yields CASTPRTGGPNEQFF.

This clone has more than one count but fewer than ten. J is TRBJ2-7 and V is TRBV9; 7 nucleotides line up with TRBD2. J lost 2 bases, V lost 3 bases, and 2 bases had no gene match. The CDR3 sequence is 13 residues long. Germline V gene sequence: CDR1 SGDLS, CDR2 YYNGEE. CDR3 DNA: TGTGCCAGCAGCGGACTAGCAGCCTACGAGCAGTACTTC. The encoded protein is CASSGLAAYEQYF. Full variable domain (remainder filled in from reference TRBV9 and TRBJ2-7): DSGVTQTPKHLITATGQRVTLRCSPRSGDLSVYWYQQSLDQGLQFLIQYYNGEERAKGNILERFSAQQFPDLHSELNLSSLELGDSALYFCASSGLAAYEQYFGPGTRLTVT.

V usage is TRBV5-1 and J usage is TRBJ1-1, with no clear D. The V and J ends lost 6 bases and 1 base respectively, with 7 bases between them. CDR1 is SGHRS, CDR2 YFSETQ, per germline. The CDR3 is 12 residues long. CDR3 DNA sequence: TGCGCCAGCAAGTCAGGGAACACTGAAGCTTTCTTT. Its protein is CASKSGNTEAFF.

The chain combines TRBV7-3 with TRBJ2-1; D is undetermined. CDR3 length: 13 amino acids. The V end was cut by 4 bases, the J end by 5 bases, with 9 bases between. The germline gives CDR1 SGHTA, CDR2 FQGTGA. CDR3 DNA sequence: TGTGCCAGCAGCTCTAACAGAGACAATGAGCAGTTCTTC. This sequence encodes CASSSNRDNEQFF. The complete variable domain, with remaining parts taken from reference TRBV7-3 and TRBJ2-1, reads GAGVSQTPSNKVTEKGKYVELRCDPISGHTALYWYRQSLGQGPEFLIYFQGTGAADDSGLPNDRFFAVRPEGSVSTLKIQRTERGDSAVYLCASSSNRDNEQFFGPGTRLTVL.

The chain has TRBV5-1 and TRBJ1-3; D unresolved. Germline CDR1 SGHRS, CDR2 YFSETQ. CDR3 length equals 15 residues. V lost 0 bases and J lost 3, with 10 bases in between. The CDR3 region is CASSLASGVGNTIYF. The DNA for the CDR3 is TGCGCCAGCAGCTTGGCCTCCGGGGTTGGAAACACCATATATTTT.

CDR3 loop: CASSSGLAVSYEQYF. The CDR3, as DNA: TGTGCCAGCAGCTCGGGACTAGCGGTCTCCTACGAGCAGTACTTC. This rearrangement joins TRBV5-4 to TRBJ2-7; 11 nucleotides align to TRBD2. From germline, CDR1 is SGHNT and CDR2 YYREEE (reference sequence). Trimming removed 3 bases from V and 0 bases from J; junction bases left unmatched: 2. This CDR3 region has 15 residues.

The rearrangement uses TRBV7-2 and TRBJ1-6, with a possible D match to TRBD1 (6 bases). With 7 bases removed from V and 2 bases from J, the gap between germline ends came to 15 bases. Germline loops: CDR1 SGHTA, CDR2 FQGNSA. This CDR3 is built from 16 residues. In nucleotides, the CDR3 is TGTGCCAGCACACAACCCCAGGGGACCTATAATTCACCCCTCCACTTT. It specifies CASTQPQGTYNSPLHF.

This sequence joins TRBV2 and TRBJ1-1; a weak D match, TRBD1 (5 bases). The V end lost 0 bases, the J end lost 6 bases, and 8 bases lay between the germline ends. Germline-derived CDR1 and CDR2 are SNHLY and FYNNEI. This CDR3 is built from 13 residues. In DNA form, the CDR3 reads TGTGCCAGCAGTGAAGCCCCGGGGGCTGAAGCTTTCTTT. Its translation: CASSEAPGAEAFF.

This chain joins TRBV24-1 and TRBJ1-4, with TRBD1 identical over 8 bases. Trimming cost V 3 bases and J 10 bases; bases outside gene matches: 6. Germline V CDR1 and CDR2: KGHDR, SFDVKD. CDR3 length: 14 residues. The CDR3 bases are TGTGCCACCAGTGATCCTCGGACAGGGACAAAACTGTTTTTT. Translated: CATSDPRTGTKLFF.

The chain carries TRBV11-2 and TRBJ2-1, with D maybe TRBD1 (6 bases). The V end lost 5 bases, the J end lost 0 bases, and 11 bases lay between the germline ends. Germline V CDR1 and CDR2: SGHAT, FQNNGV. The CDR3 is 15 amino acids. Written as DNA, the CDR3 is TGTGCCAGCAGCCCAGGGGTTAGCTCCTACAATGAGCAGTTCTTC. Protein product: CASSPGVSSYNEQFF.

The gene calls are TRBV5-4 and TRBJ2-7, with 7 bases identical to TRBD1. The length of the CDR3 is 13 residues. Germline-derived CDR1 and CDR2 are SGHNT and YYREEE (reference sequence). The J segment lost 3 bases and the V segment lost 1 base, leaving 1 base of the junction unmatched. CDR3 in amino acids: CASSLNRGYEQYF. The CDR3 DNA reads as TGTGCCAGCAGCTTGAACAGGGGCTACGAGCAGTACTTC.

This sequence joins TRBV4-3 and TRBJ2-4; TRBD2 matches at 8 bases. Germline CDR1 and CDR2: LGHNA and YSLEER. The CDR3 runs 18 residues. The ends lost 0 bases at V and 0 bases at J; junction bases unmatched: 7. The CDR3 region is CASSQDSGGSGAKNIQYF. The CDR3 DNA reads as TGCGCCAGCAGCCAAGACAGCGGGGGCTCTGGAGCCAAAAACATTCAGTACTTC.

V is TRBV2 and J is TRBJ1-1, with D unresolved. CDR1 and CDR2 (germline): SNHLY, FYNNEI. The ends were cut back, 7 bases at V and 3 bases at J, with 12 bases in the middle. This CDR3 comprises 13 residues. DNA of the CDR3: TGTGCCAGCATCCGGGGAGGAGACACTGAAGCTTTCTTT. This codes for CASIRGGDTEAFF.

This clone has only a few counts. This chain uses TRBV4-1 with TRBJ1-6; D not resolved. Germline V gives CDR1 MGHRA, CDR2 YSYEKL. Between the trimmed V and J ends, which lost 3 bases and 9 bases, there was a span of 9 bases. The CDR3 runs to 13 residues. Here the CDR3 DNA reads TGCGCCAGCAGCCAGGCTGGAGGTTCACCCCTCCACTTT. This translates into CASSQAGGSPLHF.

J is TRBJ2-7 and V is TRBV28; perhaps TRBD2 as D (6 bases). Germline loops: CDR1 MDHEN, CDR2 SYDVKM. This CDR3 contains 12 residues. Trimming stripped 5 bases from V and 3 bases from J, with 8 bases between. The CDR3 DNA is TGTGCCAGCAGTCCCGGGAGCTACGAGCAGTACTTC. It yields the protein CASSPGSYEQYF.

The rearrangement joins TRBV19 to TRBJ2-6; 8 bases match TRBD2. In germline, CDR1 is LNHDA, CDR2 SQIVND (reference sequence). V shed 9 bases and J 2 bases; nucleotides not matched to a gene: 15. This CDR3 spans 18 amino acids. This CDR3 is CASHPGGIGLAGANVLTF. CDR3 DNA sequence: TGTGCCAGCCACCCGGGGGGGATCGGTTTGGCTGGGGCCAACGTCCTGACTTTC.

V is TRBV18 and J is TRBJ1-5; 7 bases match TRBD1. Germline-derived CDR1 and CDR2 are KGHSH and LQKENI. CDR3 length: 16 residues. J gave up 5 bases and V 1 base, and 8 bases lay outside the gene matches. The CDR3 nucleotides are TGTGCCAGCTCACCACGCGGGACAGAGAGTCATCAGCCCCAGCATTTT. Its translation is CASSPRGTESHQPQHF.

As to this clone: Additional DNA sequences in this sample encode the identical CDR3. The chain uses TRBV19 and TRBJ1-5, with 10 positions matching TRBD1. With V trimmed by 5 bases and J by 4 bases, 5 bases remained unmatched. Germline values: CDR1 LNHDA, CDR2 SQIVND (reference sequence). This CDR3 comprises 15 residues. The CDR3 spells CASSLRDRGNQPQHF. The CDR3 region has the DNA TGTGCCAGTAGTCTCCGGGACAGGGGTAATCAGCCCCAGCATTTT. Full variable domain (outside the CDR3, taken from reference TRBV19 and TRBJ1-5): DGGITQSPKYLFRKEGQNVTLSCEQNLNHDAMYWYRQDPGQGLRLIYYSQIVNDFQKGDIAEGYSVSREKKESFPLTVTSAQKNPTAFYLCASSLRDRGNQPQHFGDGTRLSIL.

The genes are TRBV6-5 and TRBJ1-2; TRBD1 matches at 7 bases. V trimming: 11 bases; J trimming: 2 bases; junction bases outside the gene matches: 2. CDR1 and CDR2 (germline): MNHEY, SVGAGI. CDR3 size: 11 residues. CDR3 protein: CAVGQNYGYTF. The CDR3 DNA sequence: TGTGCCGTGGGACAGAACTATGGCTACACCTTC.

The rearrangement links TRBV6-6 to TRBJ1-2; D remains ambiguous. The germline gives CDR1 MNHNY, CDR2 SVGAGI (reference sequence). Between the trimmed V and J ends, which lost 10 bases and 6 bases, there was a span of 21 bases. There are 14 residues in the CDR3. The CDR3 here is CATLTSSSRDGYTF. The CDR3 DNA follows: TGTGCCACCCTCACCTCGAGCTCGCGTGATGGCTACACCTTC.

The rearrangement joins TRBV7-2 to TRBJ1-6; no reliable D call. CDR1 and CDR2 from the germline V gene are SGHTA and FQGNSA. This CDR3 has 18 amino acids. The V end lost 5 bases, the J end lost 0 bases, and 17 bases lay between the germline ends. CDR3 residues: CASSLQKRFSSYNSPLHF. CDR3 coding DNA: TGTGCCAGCAGCCTGCAAAAACGTTTTAGCTCCTATAATTCACCCCTCCACTTT.